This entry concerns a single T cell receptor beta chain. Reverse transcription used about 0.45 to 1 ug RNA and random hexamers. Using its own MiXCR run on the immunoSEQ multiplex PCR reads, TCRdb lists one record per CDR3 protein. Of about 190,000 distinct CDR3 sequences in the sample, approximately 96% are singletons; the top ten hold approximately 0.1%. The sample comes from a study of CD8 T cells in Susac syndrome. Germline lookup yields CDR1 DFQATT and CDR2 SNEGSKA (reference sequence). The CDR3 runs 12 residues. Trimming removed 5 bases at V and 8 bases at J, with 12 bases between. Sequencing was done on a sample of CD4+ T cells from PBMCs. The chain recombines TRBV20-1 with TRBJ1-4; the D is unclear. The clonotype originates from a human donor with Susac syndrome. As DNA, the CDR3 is TGCAGTGCTTTTGATCCCTCCGAAAAACTGTTTTTT. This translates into CSAFDPSEKLFF.